This TCR beta chain was sequenced during a study of cytotoxic CD8 clonotypes in ibrutinib-treated CLL. In the study overall: Included were some eleven relapsed/refractory and roughly 15 treatment-naive patients, of whom 17 to 18 were IGHV unmutated. By median roughly 5.5 years, 12 had progressed and approximately 15 stayed remitted; responses had been 2 complete and around 24 partial.

Method: immunoSEQ multiplex PCR; TCRdb's copy keeps in-frame clones and lacks some. The sample lists approximately 120,000 clones, roughly 80% occurring once. V dropped 6 bases and J dropped 4; count of bases not matched to a gene: 4. The length of the CDR3 is 13 residues. CDR1 and CDR2 (germline): SGHTA, FQGTGA. This sample comprised PBMCs, obtained after 24 months of ibrutinib treatment. V gene TRBV7-3 combines with J gene TRBJ1-1, with 8 bases fitting TRBD1. The receptor's source is a human donor with chronic lymphocytic leukemia. CDR3 loop: CASSLQGGTEAFF. The CDR3 DNA is TGTGCCAGCAGTTTACAGGGGGGCACTGAAGCTTTCTTT.